The 20 T cell receptor beta chains in this list originate from one sample, sequenced in a study of lymphopenia after photon versus proton radiotherapy. Clones were read by immunoSEQ multiplex PCR, and TCRdb kept only the in-frame ones, dropping some. The sample lists about 37,000 clones, approximately 81% occurring once. This specimen was peripheral blood, taken from a patient treated with photon-based radiotherapy. The source is a man aged 45 to 65 with gastric cancer.

The V and J genes are TRBV5-1 and TRBJ2-2; D gene unclear. The CDR3 spans 14 residues. Germline CDR1 and CDR2: SGHRS and YFSETQ. V lost 3 bases and J lost 5, with 11 bases in between. The CDR3 DNA reads TGCGCCAGCAGCTCCCTTTTAAGAACCGGGGAGCTGTTTTTT. Protein: CASSSLLRTGELFF.

CDR3 region: CASSGTGTNEKLFF. DNA for the CDR3: TGTGCCAGCAGTGGGACAGGGACTAATGAAAAACTGTTTTTT. This chain uses TRBV28 with TRBJ1-4; 9 positions match TRBD1. From germline, CDR1 is MDHEN and CDR2 SYDVKM. The CDR3 consists of 14 residues. The V gene end was trimmed by 5 bases and the J gene end by 2 bases; junction bases not matched to a gene: 0. Full variable domain (rest looked up from reference TRBV28 and TRBJ1-4): DVKVTQSSRYLVKRTGEKVFLECVQDMDHENMFWYRQDPGLGLRLIYFSYDVKMKEKGDIPEGYSVSREKKERFSLILESASTNQTSMYLCASSGTGTNEKLFFGSGTQLSVL.

Turning to this clone: Other DNA sequences from this sample encode an identical CDR3 as well. The V gene is TRBV27, the J gene TRBJ2-7, with TRBD2 matching 10 bases. Germline CDR1 and CDR2: MNHEY and SMNVEV (reference sequence). V shed 3 bases and J 5 bases; nucleotides not matched to a gene: 4. This CDR3 contains 14 residues. DNA for the CDR3: TGTGCCAGCAGTTTTCTAGCGGGAGTGAACGAGCAGTACTTC. This translates into CASSFLAGVNEQYF.

This chain uses TRBV29-1 with TRBJ2-2, with 9 nucleotides matching TRBD2. J gave up 1 base and V 5 bases, and 2 bases lay outside the gene matches. The CDR3 loop spans 14 amino acids. Germline CDR1 reads SQVTM; CDR2 reads ANQGSEA. CDR3 bases: TGCAGCGTTCAGCGGGGGGTGAACACCGGGGAGCTGTTTTTT. Protein sequence: CSVQRGVNTGELFF.

This chain uses TRBV6-5 with TRBJ2-2; D remains unclear. Germline CDR1 MNHEY, CDR2 SVGAGI. This CDR3 has 13 amino acids. Trimming pared 0 bases from V and 5 bases from J, leaving 4 bases between. The CDR3, as DNA: TGTGCCAGCAGTTACTCGGCAACCGGGGAGCTGTTTTTT. This translates into CASSYSATGELFF.

In this sample, this clone turned up once. Other DNA sequences in this sample translate to the same CDR3. V is TRBV4-2 and J is TRBJ2-7; the D call may be TRBD1 or TRBD2 (5 bases each). This CDR3 has 16 amino acids. CDR1 LGHNA and CDR2 YNFKEQ come from the germline V gene. V lost 0 bases, J lost 1 base, and 13 bases lay in between. CDR3 sequence: CASSQDPRGSSYEQYF. In DNA form, the CDR3 reads TGTGCCAGCAGCCAAGATCCGAGGGGTTCATCCTACGAGCAGTACTTC.

This rearrangement joins TRBV19 to TRBJ1-4, with 7 nucleotides matching TRBD1. CDR3 length: 16 amino acids. V was pared by 4 bases and J by 2 bases, with 7 bases of the junction left unmatched. The germline CDR1 and CDR2 sequences are LNHDA and SQIVND (reference sequence). The CDR3 loop reads CASSTTGVKTNEKLFF. As DNA, the CDR3 is TGTGCCAGTAGTACCACAGGGGTTAAGACTAATGAAAAACTGTTTTTT.

V is TRBV6-1 and J is TRBJ2-5, with a weak D call TRBD1 (6 bases). The CDR3 spans 16 residues. Deletions cut 4 bases from V and 1 base from J, with 16 bases between. Germline CDR1 MNHNS, CDR2 SASEGT. The CDR3 nucleotides are TGTGCCAGCAGTGCCCAGTCCCGCAGGGGCCAAGAGACCCAGTACTTC. Translated: CASSAQSRRGQETQYF.

V is TRBV29-1 and J is TRBJ2-1; 12 positions agree with TRBD1. V trimming: 6 bases; J trimming: 7 bases; junction bases outside the gene matches: 7. CDR1 is SQVTM, CDR2 ANQGSEA, per germline. The CDR3 loop spans 14 amino acids. The CDR3 DNA is TGCAGCGTCCTCCGGGACAGGGGGCTTAATGAGCAGTTCTTC. This encodes CSVLRDRGLNEQFF.

The chain employs TRBV5-1 and TRBJ2-3; D is unresolved. The germline V and J ends were trimmed by 4 bases and 4 bases, with 4 bases remaining between them. Germline V gives CDR1 SGHRS, CDR2 YFSETQ. This CDR3 comprises 11 residues. CDR3 protein: CASSNSDTQYF. The CDR3 DNA reads as TGCGCCAGCAGCAATTCAGATACGCAGTATTTT.

The V call is TRBV2, the J call TRBJ2-2; D may be TRBD1 (5 bases). Trimming left V 2 bases short and J 3 bases short, with 7 bases between. In germline, CDR1 is SNHLY, CDR2 FYNNEI. This CDR3 is 14 amino acids long. The DNA of the CDR3 is TGTGCCAGCAGTGAAATAGGGGACACCGGGGAGCTGTTTTTT. This translates into CASSEIGDTGELFF. The entire variable domain, with the rest obtained from reference TRBV2 and TRBJ2-2, is as follows: EPEVTQTPSHQVTQMGQEVILRCVPISNHLYFYWYRQILGQKVEFLVSFYNNEISEKSEIFDDQFSVERPDGSNFTLKIRSTKLEDSAMYFCASSEIGDTGELFFGEGSRLTVL.

The chain couples TRBV5-1 to TRBJ1-3; D is uncertain. The CDR3 covers 15 residues. Trimming left V 0 bases short and J 0 bases short, with 7 bases between. CDR1 is SGHRS and CDR2 is YFSETQ in the germline V gene. CDR3 protein: CASSLEAGSGNTIYF. The CDR3 bases are TGCGCCAGCAGCTTGGAGGCAGGCTCTGGAAACACCATATATTTT. The variable domain in full, with the rest retrieved from reference TRBV5-1 and TRBJ1-3, is KAGVTQTPRYLIKTRGQQVTLSCSPISGHRSVSWYQQTPGQGLQFLFEYFSETQRNKGNFPGRFSGRQFSNSRSEMNVSTLELGDSALYLCASSLEAGSGNTIYFGEGSWLTVV.

This clone was counted a single time. The genes are TRBV27 and TRBJ2-2, with a weak D call TRBD2 (6 bases). V gave up 5 bases and J gave up 6 bases, with 16 bases separating them. Per germline, CDR1 MNHEY and CDR2 SMNVEV (reference sequence). The CDR3 covers 15 residues. CDR3 sequence (DNA): TGTGCCAGCAGTAATTCGGGAGCACTATCCGGGGAGCTGTTTTTT. This sequence encodes CASSNSGALSGELFF.

V is TRBV7-2 and J is TRBJ2-7; the D gene is possibly TRBD2 (5 bases). The germline V gene has CDR1 SGHTA and CDR2 FQGNSA. The V gene lost 5 bases and the J gene lost 8 bases, with 19 bases spanning the gap. CDR3 length: 14 residues. The CDR3 nucleotides are TGTGCCAGCAGCCCCCAGGCGGGCAGAGAAAAGCAGTACTTC. Amino acids: CASSPQAGREKQYF.

The chain couples TRBV6-5 to TRBJ1-1, with D possibly TRBD1 on 6 matching bases. Germline CDR1 and CDR2: MNHEY and SVGAGI. The CDR3 consists of 15 residues. V lost 1 base and J lost 6, with 15 bases in between. The chain's CDR3 is CASSYFLRGAAEAFF. CDR3 coding DNA: TGTGCCAGCAGTTACTTTCTCAGGGGAGCAGCTGAAGCTTTCTTT.

The chain employs TRBV2 and TRBJ1-1; 9 bases fit TRBD1. Germline CDR1 and CDR2: SNHLY and FYNNEI. V was pared by 6 bases and J by 1 base, with 6 bases of the junction left unmatched. The CDR3 is 15 residues long. For the CDR3, the DNA is TGTGCCAGCAGGGACAGGGGAGCCTCGAACACTGAAGCTTTCTTT. Protein product: CASRDRGASNTEAFF.

The V and J genes are TRBV28 and TRBJ2-2; no clear D gene. Trimming cost V 7 bases and J 7 bases, with 13 bases left between them. The CDR3 extends over 13 amino acids. Per the germline V gene, CDR1 is MDHEN and CDR2 is SYDVKM. The CDR3 spells CASNSWRDGELFF. The DNA for the CDR3 is TGTGCCAGCAATAGCTGGCGTGACGGGGAGCTGTTTTTT.

CDR3 sequence reads: CASSRTVFDEQYF. The CDR3 nucleotides read TGCGCCAGCAGCCGGACAGTCTTCGACGAGCAGTACTTC. This chain links TRBV10-2 with TRBJ2-7, with D tentatively TRBD1 (6 bases). Looked up from germline, CDR1 is WSHSY and CDR2 is SAAADI. Trimming stripped 6 bases from V and 5 bases from J, with 14 bases between. The CDR3 spans 13 residues.

This chain links TRBV6-5 with TRBJ1-3; D not resolved. Trimming took off 7 bases at V and 0 bases at J, with 10 bases between the two ends. Germline V CDR1 and CDR2: MNHEY, SVGAGI. The CDR3 runs 14 residues. CDR3 bases: TGTGCCAGCATAGGTCTTCACTCTGGAAACACCATATATTTT. Amino acid sequence: CASIGLHSGNTIYF.

This rearrangement joins TRBV2 to TRBJ2-5; D gene ambiguous. CDR1 is SNHLY and CDR2 is FYNNEI in the germline V gene. This CDR3 has 13 residues. V gave up 5 bases and J gave up 5 bases, with 12 bases separating them. In DNA, the CDR3 is TGTGCCAGCAGTTACCGGTCGGGCGAGACCCAGTACTTC. It specifies CASSYRSGETQYF.